A selection of T cell receptor beta chains follows, all from one sample in a study of blood T cell repertoires in COVID-19. The repertoire was sequenced with immunoSEQ multiplex PCR; TCRdb's copy has only in-frame clones and lacks some. The table lists 99,000 or so clones, around 74% of them singletons. The specimen was peripheral blood. The receptors shown here come from a woman aged 70-85 years with acute or convalescent COVID-19. The CDR3 runs from the conserved cysteine through the conserved F or W. D genes are given only for firm matches.

D gene: .; J gene: TRBJ2-3; CDR3 length: 14; V gene: TRBV10-2; CDR3 protein: CASSNLLRTDTQYF
D gene: .; J gene: TRBJ1-6; CDR3 length: 16; V gene: TRBV6-2/TRBV6-3; CDR3 protein: CASSPLTGGMASPLHF
D gene: .; J gene: TRBJ1-1; CDR3 length: 13; V gene: TRBV6-5; CDR3 protein: CASRARGNTEAFF
D gene: .; J gene: TRBJ2-2; CDR3 length: 15; V gene: TRBV9; CDR3 protein: CASSVGYAGTGELFF
D gene: .; J gene: TRBJ1-1; CDR3 length: 14; V gene: TRBV19; CDR3 protein: CASSILGLNTEAFF
D gene: .; J gene: TRBJ1-2; CDR3 length: 14; V gene: TRBV15; CDR3 protein: CATSRGRDTYGYTF
D gene: .; J gene: TRBJ1-4; CDR3 length: 15; V gene: TRBV7-9; CDR3 protein: CASSLMAVSREKLFF
D gene: TRBD2; J gene: TRBJ2-7; CDR3 length: 13; V gene: TRBV29-1; CDR3 protein: CSVVAGGVYEQYF
D gene: TRBD1; J gene: TRBJ1-5; CDR3 length: 14; V gene: TRBV30; CDR3 protein: CAWSVRGGSQPQHF
D gene: TRBD2; J gene: TRBJ2-2; CDR3 length: 16; V gene: TRBV7-2; CDR3 protein: CASSLELAGHTGELFF
D gene: TRBD1; J gene: TRBJ1-2; CDR3 length: 15; V gene: TRBV7-2; CDR3 protein: CASSLAGQGPYGYTF
D gene: TRBD2; J gene: TRBJ2-5; CDR3 length: 15; V gene: TRBV6-6; CDR3 protein: CASSYSLAGGETQYF
D gene: .; J gene: TRBJ1-2; CDR3 length: 13; V gene: TRBV2; CDR3 protein: CASTRQDGYGYTF
D gene: TRBD2; J gene: TRBJ2-1; CDR3 length: 17; V gene: TRBV9; CDR3 protein: CASSVAETSGSYNEQFF
D gene: .; J gene: TRBJ1-1; CDR3 length: 18; V gene: TRBV21-1; CDR3 protein: CASSKEGGWKIMNTEAFF
D gene: .; J gene: TRBJ2-2; CDR3 length: 13; V gene: TRBV5-6; CDR3 protein: CASSLVRAGELFF
D gene: .; J gene: TRBJ2-5; CDR3 length: 18; V gene: TRBV3-1/TRBV3-2; CDR3 protein: CASSQDESGRGVQETQYF
D gene: .; J gene: TRBJ2-3; CDR3 length: 14; V gene: TRBV7-2; CDR3 protein: CASRVSYGTDTQYF
D gene: TRBD1; J gene: TRBJ2-7; CDR3 length: 12; V gene: TRBV12-3/TRBV12-4; CDR3 protein: CASSGQAYEQYF
D gene: TRBD1; J gene: TRBJ1-1; CDR3 length: 14; V gene: TRBV10-3; CDR3 protein: CAISATGGKTEAFF
D gene: .; J gene: TRBJ2-2; CDR3 length: 14; V gene: TRBV3-1/TRBV3-2; CDR3 protein: CASSSGGSTGELFF
D gene: TRBD1; J gene: TRBJ2-2; CDR3 length: 18; V gene: TRBV9; CDR3 protein: CASSALTGGDRYTGELFF
D gene: TRBD2; J gene: TRBJ2-1; CDR3 length: 15; V gene: TRBV5-4; CDR3 protein: CASSLAGGAKNEQFF
D gene: .; J gene: TRBJ2-1; CDR3 length: 16; V gene: TRBV2; CDR3 protein: CASSEILGLLIAEQFF
D gene: .; J gene: TRBJ2-7; CDR3 length: 12; V gene: TRBV27; CDR3 protein: CASSPQGYEQYF
D gene: .; J gene: TRBJ2-7; CDR3 length: 11; V gene: TRBV28; CDR3 protein: CASEGPYEQYF
D gene: TRBD1; J gene: TRBJ1-2; CDR3 length: 13; V gene: TRBV5-6; CDR3 protein: CASSQPGQDGYTF
D gene: TRBD1; J gene: TRBJ1-2; CDR3 length: 16; V gene: TRBV18; CDR3 protein: CASSPQGQQFNYGYTF
D gene: TRBD1; J gene: TRBJ1-6; CDR3 length: 15; V gene: TRBV6-1; CDR3 protein: CASSEGRGGGSPLHF
D gene: .; J gene: TRBJ1-1; CDR3 length: 15; V gene: TRBV28; CDR3 protein: CASSSPGAGRTEAFF
D gene: .; J gene: TRBJ1-1; CDR3 length: 17; V gene: TRBV6-1; CDR3 protein: CASSGRQATGPFTEAFF
D gene: TRBD1; J gene: TRBJ2-1; CDR3 length: 17; V gene: TRBV24-1; CDR3 protein: CATSDSDRVRSYNEQFF
D gene: TRBD2; J gene: TRBJ2-4; CDR3 length: 14; V gene: TRBV9; CDR3 protein: CASSGSGGKNIQYF
D gene: .; J gene: TRBJ2-1; CDR3 length: 13; V gene: TRBV7-2; CDR3 protein: CASSLASGILLLF
D gene: TRBD2; J gene: TRBJ2-7; CDR3 length: 15; V gene: TRBV28; CDR3 protein: CASRLSGGSSYEQYF
D gene: .; J gene: TRBJ2-7; CDR3 length: 15; V gene: TRBV3-1/TRBV3-2; CDR3 protein: CASSPGIAVTYEQYF
D gene: .; J gene: TRBJ1-4; CDR3 length: 15; V gene: TRBV7-2; CDR3 protein: CASSLGAGRVEKLFF
D gene: .; J gene: TRBJ1-1; CDR3 length: 14; V gene: TRBV9; CDR3 protein: CASSALRGGTEAFF
D gene: .; J gene: TRBJ1-2; CDR3 length: 12; V gene: TRBV6-5; CDR3 protein: CASRGPDYGYTF
D gene: .; J gene: TRBJ2-2; CDR3 length: 16; V gene: TRBV7-9; CDR3 protein: CASSLTSGFGTGELFF
D gene: TRBD1; J gene: TRBJ2-5; CDR3 length: 14; V gene: TRBV5-1; CDR3 protein: CASSFTGGRETQYF
D gene: TRBD2; J gene: TRBJ2-2; CDR3 length: 17; V gene: TRBV5-1; CDR3 protein: CASSLGGLAGYTGELFF
D gene: .; J gene: TRBJ1-2; CDR3 length: 13; V gene: TRBV6-5; CDR3 protein: CASSLRAGDGYTF
D gene: .; J gene: TRBJ1-5; CDR3 length: 17; V gene: TRBV5-1; CDR3 protein: CASSLAKLEGSNQPQHF
D gene: .; J gene: TRBJ1-1; CDR3 length: 14; V gene: TRBV18; CDR3 protein: CASSLPFTGVEAFF
D gene: .; J gene: TRBJ1-2; CDR3 length: 13; V gene: TRBV7-6; CDR3 protein: CASSFNRDHGYTF
D gene: TRBD1; J gene: TRBJ2-2; CDR3 length: 18; V gene: TRBV6-2/TRBV6-3; CDR3 protein: CASSYTLPGTGTSGELFF
D gene: .; J gene: TRBJ1-4; CDR3 length: 15; V gene: TRBV27; CDR3 protein: CASGKQGPANEKLFF
D gene: .; J gene: TRBJ1-1; CDR3 length: 14; V gene: TRBV7-2; CDR3 protein: CASSGRTRNTEAFF
D gene: .; J gene: TRBJ1-6; CDR3 length: 15; V gene: TRBV7-2; CDR3 protein: CASRIDGTSNSPLHF
D gene: .; J gene: TRBJ1-1; CDR3 length: 17; V gene: TRBV18; CDR3 protein: CASSLVRRTFRNTEAFF
D gene: .; J gene: TRBJ1-3; CDR3 length: 15; V gene: TRBV28; CDR3 protein: CASSFFERDGNTIYF
D gene: .; J gene: TRBJ1-6; CDR3 length: 14; V gene: TRBV9; CDR3 protein: CASSVEGLGSPLHF
D gene: .; J gene: TRBJ1-4; CDR3 length: 14; V gene: TRBV5-1; CDR3 protein: CASSSGSTNEKLFF
D gene: .; J gene: TRBJ2-6; CDR3 length: 12; V gene: TRBV28; CDR3 protein: CASREGANVLTF
D gene: TRBD1; J gene: TRBJ1-4; CDR3 length: 16; V gene: TRBV6-4; CDR3 protein: CASSEPQGAVGEKLFF
D gene: TRBD1; J gene: TRBJ2-7; CDR3 length: 13; V gene: TRBV24-1; CDR3 protein: CATRETGGDEQYF
D gene: .; J gene: TRBJ2-7; CDR3 length: 14; V gene: TRBV5-1; CDR3 protein: CASSPLPSSYEQYF
D gene: .; J gene: TRBJ1-4; CDR3 length: 13; V gene: TRBV19; CDR3 protein: CASSGQPNEKLFF